This T cell receptor (beta chain) came from a study of cytomegalovirus exposure and HLA in healthy donors. The CDR3 covers 18 residues. With regard to this clone: Its antigen is undetermined.

Study-wide points: A later analysis reportedly identified an Asian-associated ancestry cluster as carrying fewer N-insertions than the roughly 670-donor mean. Some highly shared sequence variants likely arose as a pipeline artifact. The classifier was said to identify cytomegalovirus status with high specificity and sensitivity.

This donor's CMV serostatus went unrecorded. With 60 Vbeta and 13 Jbeta primers, the PCR was carried out. Sequencing used immunoSEQ multiplex PCR; TCRdb keeps in-frame clones, though not all of them. The sample lists roughly 140,000 clones; about three quarters were seen once. The J gene is TRBJ1-5, the V gene TRBV12-2; no DNA check was done on the table's D call, TRBD1. TRBV12-2 is a listed pseudogene. The clonotype comes from a human donor in good health. Sequenced: PBMCs. The CDR3 DNA reads as TGTGCAAGTCGCTTACGGACCCAGGGACAGGAAATAAATCAGCCCCAGCATTTT. Its translation is CASRLRTQGQEINQPQHF.